One sample yielded the 2 T cell receptor beta chains listed below, sequenced in a study of neurological immune-mediated disorders. A single record per CDR3 protein comes from TCRdb applying MiXCR to the 5' RACE reads. The table includes approximately 77,000 distinct CDR3 sequences, about 9% detected once. Sequencing input: PBMCs. The receptors here all came from a man aged 50 to 59 in good health.

There are many counts of this clonotype. The chain employs TRBV20-1 and TRBJ2-5; maybe TRBD1 (5 bases). Germline V lookup: CDR1 DFQATT, CDR2 SNEGSKA (reference sequence). The CDR3 has 10 amino acids. V lost 4 bases and J 9 bases, leaving 9 bases between the germline ends. The CDR3 reads CSAKKGSQYF. CDR3 in DNA: TGCAGTGCTAAAAAGGGGTCCCAGTACTTC.

This clonotype was seen many times. The chain joins TRBV7-2 to TRBJ2-1; 12 bases are shared with TRBD2. The CDR3 runs to 17 residues. The ends lost 3 bases at V and 8 bases at J; junction bases unmatched: 11. CDR1 SGHTA and CDR2 FQGNSA come from the germline V gene. The CDR3 loop is CASSFVGLAGGGDEQFF. CDR3 DNA: TGTGCCAGCAGCTTTGTGGGACTAGCGGGTGGGGGCGATGAGCAGTTCTTC.